The 18 T cell receptor beta chains presented below share a single source sample, sequenced in a study of T-cell reconstitution after alpha-beta-depleted transplantation in children. The TCRbeta library incorporated unique molecular identifiers. Via MiXCR, TCRdb re-called the PCR reads, giving one row per CDR3 protein. Of 500,000 to 650,000 distinct CDR3 sequences in the sample, 10% to 12% were seen once. This sample comprised PBMCs, mostly from graft donor cells, obtained 180 days after TCRalphabeta/CD19-depleted stem cell transplant. Every receptor here comes from a female patient between 2 and 15 years old who had a stem cell transplant for aplastic anemia, so the T cells may come from the graft donor.

This clonotype was seen many times. This chain uses TRBV5-1 with TRBJ2-5; tentative D call: TRBD2 (5 bases). V lost 5 bases and J lost 5, with 22 bases in between. The CDR3 is 16 residues long. Germline V lookup: CDR1 SGHRS, CDR2 YFSETQ. CDR3 protein: CASSTGRAFVWETQYF. The CDR3 bases are TGCGCCAGCAGTACGGGAAGGGCCTTTGTATGGGAGACCCAGTACTTC.

The V gene is TRBV29-1, the J gene TRBJ2-7; D is unresolved. Trimming removed 2 bases at V and 2 bases at J, with 13 bases between. This CDR3 comprises 14 residues. Germline V CDR1 and CDR2: SQVTM, ANQGSEA. As DNA, the CDR3 is TGCAGCGTTGAAACTGTTGTGGGTACCTACGAGCAGTACTTC. Amino acids: CSVETVVGTYEQYF.

This clonotype was seen at least ten times. The chain has TRBV12-3 or TRBV12-4 and TRBJ2-1; D is unresolved. Trimming took 5 bases from V and 5 from J, leaving 7 bases between them. The CDR3 spans 12 residues. Written as DNA, the CDR3 is TGTGCCAGCAGTCTTGTCCACAATGAGCAGTTCTTC. This codes for CASSLVHNEQFF.

This clonotype occurred many times. J is TRBJ2-7 and V is TRBV12-3 or TRBV12-4, with 11 bases that match TRBD1. The CDR3 is 14 residues long. V gave up 6 bases and J gave up 3 bases; unmatched junction bases: 4. CDR3 region: CASSPGQGGYEQYV. The CDR3 DNA reads TGTGCCAGCAGCCCGGGACAGGGGGGCTACGAGCAGTACGTC.

The chain links TRBV7-2 to TRBJ2-2; no definite D call. The V end lost 0 bases, the J end lost 4 bases, and 9 bases lay between the germline ends. Looked up from germline, CDR1 is SGHTA and CDR2 is FQGNSA. The CDR3 is made up of 15 amino acids. CDR3 DNA: TGTGCCAGCAGCTTAGCGACTCAGAGCACCGGGGAGCTGTTTTTT. Its protein product is CASSLATQSTGELFF. The full variable domain, with the rest looked up from reference TRBV7-2 and TRBJ2-2, is GAGVSQSPSNKVTEKGKDVELRCDPISGHTALYWYRQSLGQGLEFLIYFQGNSAPDKSGLPSDRFSAERTGGSVSTLTIQRTQQEDSAVYLCASSLATQSTGELFFGEGSRLTVL.

J is TRBJ1-2 and V is TRBV12-3 or TRBV12-4; possible D gene TRBD1, 5 bases. This CDR3 is built from 15 residues. V was cut by 2 bases and J by 8 bases, with 18 bases left in between. CDR3 residues: CASSLNIGAPRGYTF. DNA for the CDR3: TGTGCCAGCAGTTTAAATATCGGGGCTCCACGAGGCTACACCTTC.

Ten or more counts support this clonotype. The V gene is TRBV29-1, the J gene TRBJ1-5; D unclear. Trimming cost V 4 bases and J 0 bases, with 7 bases left between them. The CDR3 has 13 residues. The V gene's germline CDR1 is SQVTM and CDR2 ANQGSEA. CDR3 protein: CSVAGGSNQPQHF. CDR3 bases: TGCAGCGTTGCCGGAGGTAGCAATCAGCCCCAGCATTTT.

This clonotype has only a few counts. J is TRBJ2-7 and V is TRBV4-3; D is possibly TRBD1 (6 bases). Trimming removed 0 bases at V and 4 bases at J, with 16 bases between. The CDR3 totals 16 residues. The germline CDR1 and CDR2 sequences are LGHNA and YSLEER. The CDR3 region is CASSQDWAGALYEQYF. The CDR3 DNA sequence: TGCGCCAGCAGCCAAGATTGGGCAGGGGCTCTGTACGAGCAGTACTTC.

This clonotype showed up just a few times. V gene TRBV12-3 or TRBV12-4 combines with J gene TRBJ1-3; D may be TRBD1 (6 bases). CDR3 size: 19 residues. V was cut by 4 bases and J by 0 bases, with 22 bases left in between. The CDR3 bases are TGTGCCAGCAGTTCCCGGGACATGCCAAGACTACACTCTGGAAACACCATATATTTT. Its protein product is CASSSRDMPRLHSGNTIYF.

This clonotype was found a few times. The rearrangement uses TRBV7-2 and TRBJ2-7, with D unresolved. The CDR3 sequence is 11 residues long. Trimming removed 6 bases from V and 5 bases from J, with 8 bases in between. CDR1 is SGHTA and CDR2 is FQGNSA in the germline V gene. CDR3 amino acids: CASSPNNEQYF. In nucleotides, the CDR3 is TGTGCCAGCAGTCCAAATAACGAGCAGTACTTC.

This sequence joins TRBV27 and TRBJ1-2; 10 bases agree with TRBD1. CDR1 is MNHEY and CDR2 is SMNVEV in the germline V gene (reference sequence). This CDR3 has 14 amino acids. The V segment lost 6 bases and the J segment 2 bases; nucleotides outside the gene matches: 3. The CDR3 is CASRTGGFNYGYTF. Here the CDR3 DNA reads TGTGCCAGCAGGACAGGGGGCTTCAACTATGGCTACACCTTC.

The chain couples TRBV7-2 to TRBJ2-3; D is unclear. Germline CDR1 reads SGHTA; CDR2 reads FQGNSA. The germline V and J ends were trimmed by 1 base and 8 bases, with 16 bases remaining between them. The CDR3 spans 15 residues. CDR3 region: CASSLDLTPPATQYF. The CDR3 DNA reads as TGTGCCAGCAGCTTAGATCTTACCCCCCCTGCTACGCAGTATTTT. Drawing the rest from reference TRBV7-2 and TRBJ2-3, the complete variable domain is GAGVSQSPSNKVTEKGKDVELRCDPISGHTALYWYRQSLGQGLEFLIYFQGNSAPDKSGLPSDRFSAERTGGSVSTLTIQRTQQEDSAVYLCASSLDLTPPATQYFGPGTRLTVL.

V usage is TRBV27 and J usage is TRBJ1-1; D unclear. V was clipped by 0 bases and J by 5 bases, with 13 bases between them. In germline, CDR1 is MNHEY, CDR2 SMNVEV (reference sequence). CDR3 length: 15 residues. The CDR3 loop is CASSLSWASGTEAFF. The CDR3 DNA is TGTGCCAGCAGTTTATCTTGGGCCAGTGGGACTGAAGCTTTCTTT.

This clonotype turned up a few times. The rearrangement links TRBV2 to TRBJ2-7; 9 bases are a match to TRBD2. Germline values: CDR1 SNHLY, CDR2 FYNNEI. V trimming: 4 bases; J trimming: 1 base; junction bases outside the gene matches: 5. The CDR3 loop spans 15 amino acids. The DNA of the CDR3 is TGTGCCAGCAGTGGGAGCAGCGGGGGGTCCTACGAGCAGTACTTC. Protein product: CASSGSSGGSYEQYF.

This clonotype was picked up a small number of times. The chain joins TRBV20-1 to TRBJ2-1, with 11 bases aligning to TRBD2. This CDR3 contains 17 residues. V lost 3 bases, J lost 1 base, and 8 bases stayed unmatched. Looked up from germline, CDR1 is DFQATT and CDR2 is SNEGSKA (reference sequence). Written as DNA, the CDR3 is TGCAGTGCTAGGAGGACTAGCGGGCCTTCTTCCTACAATGAGCAGTTCTTC. It codes for CSARRTSGPSSYNEQFF.

The CDR3 here is CATTAGRDGDTQYF. The CDR3 bases are TGTGCCACTACCGCCGGGAGGGATGGGGATACGCAGTATTTT. The chain links TRBV10-3 to TRBJ2-3; 8 bases map to TRBD2. J gave up 6 bases and V 10 bases, and 12 bases lay outside the gene matches. Germline CDR1 ENHRY, CDR2 SYGVKD. The CDR3 extends over 14 amino acids.

The chain employs TRBV5-6 and TRBJ2-1; a weak D match, TRBD1 (5 bases). Between the trimmed V and J ends, which lost 0 bases and 4 bases, there was a span of 14 bases. Germline-derived CDR1 and CDR2 are SGHDT and YYEEEE. The CDR3 runs to 16 residues. CDR3 sequence reads: CASSLVGAPNYNEQFF. For the CDR3, the DNA is TGTGCCAGCAGCTTGGTAGGGGCCCCCAATTACAATGAGCAGTTCTTC.

This clonotype was seen repeatedly, ten times or more. Relative to the germline gene, one junction end is altered; a read error may explain this. The J gene is TRBJ2-5, the V gene TRBV7-2; D is uncertain. The germline V gene encodes CDR1 SGHTA and CDR2 FQGNSA. This CDR3 contains 12 residues. CDR3 coding DNA: TGTGCCAGCAGTTTAGTCCAAGAGACCCAGTACTTC. Translation gives CASSLVQETQYF. Full variable domain (remainder filled in from reference TRBV7-2 and TRBJ2-5): GAGVSQSPSNKVTEKGKDVELRCDPISGHTALYWYRQSLGQGLEFLIYFQGNSAPDKSGLPSDRFSAERTGGSVSTLTIQRTQQEDSAVYLCASSLVQETQYFGPGTRLLVL.